This T cell receptor beta chain was sequenced for a study of cytomegalovirus exposure and HLA in healthy donors. Study details: Samples from HLA-typed donors yielded about 85 million unique TCRs in an early data release.

Points on this clone: The antigen is not known.

Findings and caveats of the study: In a later analysis, productive TCRs from donors in an Asian-associated ancestry cluster reportedly carried fewer N-insertions than the cohort mean.

Germline CDR1 is MNHNS and CDR2 is SASEGT. This CDR3 contains 14 residues. J gave up 5 bases and V 8 bases, and 6 bases lay outside the gene matches. This PCR relied on a set of 60 Vbeta primers and 13 Jbeta primers. TCRdb's table, derived via immunoSEQ multiplex PCR, lists solely in-frame clones and lacks some. Listed are more than 110,000 clones; approximately 2.5% falls within the top ten. The TCR sequence derives from a man aged 35 to 55 in good health and CMV-seronegative. Sequencing was performed on PBMCs. The chain couples TRBV6-1 to TRBJ1-5, with TRBD1 identical over 10 bases. CDR3 sequence: CASSDRGTDQPQHF. The DNA for the CDR3 is TGTGCCAGCTCGGACAGGGGGACGGATCAGCCCCAGCATTTT.